Each of the 5 T cell receptor beta chains below was sequenced from the same sample in a study of blood T cell repertoires in COVID-19. Method: immunoSEQ multiplex PCR; TCRdb's copy keeps in-frame clones and lacks some. The sample has approximately 110,000 clones, about four fifths seen once; the top ten hold more than 30%. Specimen: peripheral blood. The receptors here all came from a man older than 75 with acute or convalescent COVID-19.

Only a few counts were recorded for this clone. The rearrangement joins TRBV6-2 or TRBV6-3 to TRBJ1-6, with D possibly being TRBD1 (5 bases). Trimming pared 5 bases from V and 8 bases from J, leaving 10 bases between. Germline V CDR1 and CDR2: MNHEY, SVGEGT. The CDR3 covers 13 residues. The CDR3 DNA sequence: TGTGCCAGCAGTCTATGGGGCTATTCACCCCTCCACTTT. It encodes CASSLWGYSPLHF.

V is TRBV15 and J is TRBJ2-3, with 13 bases identical to TRBD2. There are 15 residues in the CDR3. After removal of 5 bases from V and 6 bases from J, the junction contained 5 bases not matched to a gene. Germline assignment: CDR1 LNHNV and CDR2 YYDKDF (reference sequence). The CDR3 DNA reads as TGTGCCACCAGCCGAACTAGCGGGAGGGCCGATACGCAGTATTTT. Translated: CATSRTSGRADTQYF.

V usage is TRBV11-2 and J usage is TRBJ2-5, with TRBD1 matching over 7 bases. The V gene end was trimmed by 5 bases and the J gene end by 2 bases; junction bases not matched to a gene: 8. Germline CDR1 is SGHAT and CDR2 is FQNNGV. CDR3 length: 15 amino acids. The CDR3 loop is CASSPRTGWQETQYF. As DNA, the CDR3 is TGTGCCAGCAGCCCCCGGACAGGATGGCAAGAGACCCAGTACTTC.

J is TRBJ1-1 and V is TRBV9; no definite D call. The ends were cut back, 0 bases at V and 3 bases at J, with 9 bases in the middle. The germline CDR1 and CDR2 sequences are SGDLS and YYNGEE. The CDR3 runs to 14 residues. This CDR3 is CASSVDSGDTEAFF. DNA for the CDR3: TGTGCCAGCAGCGTAGACAGCGGTGACACTGAAGCTTTCTTT.

V and J are TRBV5-6 and TRBJ1-2, with D unresolved. The V end lost 1 base, the J end lost 3 bases, and 13 bases lay between the germline ends. The germline V gene encodes CDR1 SGHDT and CDR2 YYEEEE. The CDR3 loop spans 15 amino acids. The CDR3 coding sequence is TGTGCCAGCAGCTTGAGGACCCTAGCCGACTATGGCTACACCTTC. Its protein is CASSLRTLADYGYTF.